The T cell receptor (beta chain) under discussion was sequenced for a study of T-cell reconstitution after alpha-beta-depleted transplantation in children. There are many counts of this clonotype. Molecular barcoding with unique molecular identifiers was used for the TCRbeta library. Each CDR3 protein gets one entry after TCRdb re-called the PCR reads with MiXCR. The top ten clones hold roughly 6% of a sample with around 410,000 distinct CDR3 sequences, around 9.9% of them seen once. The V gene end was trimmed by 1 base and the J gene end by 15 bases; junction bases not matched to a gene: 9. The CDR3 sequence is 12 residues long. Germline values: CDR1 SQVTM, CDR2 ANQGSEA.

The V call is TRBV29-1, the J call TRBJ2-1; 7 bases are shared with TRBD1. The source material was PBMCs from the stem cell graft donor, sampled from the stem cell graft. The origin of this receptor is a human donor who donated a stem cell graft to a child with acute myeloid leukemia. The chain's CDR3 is CSVEGGQFGWFF. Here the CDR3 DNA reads TGCAGCGTTGAAGGGGGACAGTTCGGTTGGTTCTTC.